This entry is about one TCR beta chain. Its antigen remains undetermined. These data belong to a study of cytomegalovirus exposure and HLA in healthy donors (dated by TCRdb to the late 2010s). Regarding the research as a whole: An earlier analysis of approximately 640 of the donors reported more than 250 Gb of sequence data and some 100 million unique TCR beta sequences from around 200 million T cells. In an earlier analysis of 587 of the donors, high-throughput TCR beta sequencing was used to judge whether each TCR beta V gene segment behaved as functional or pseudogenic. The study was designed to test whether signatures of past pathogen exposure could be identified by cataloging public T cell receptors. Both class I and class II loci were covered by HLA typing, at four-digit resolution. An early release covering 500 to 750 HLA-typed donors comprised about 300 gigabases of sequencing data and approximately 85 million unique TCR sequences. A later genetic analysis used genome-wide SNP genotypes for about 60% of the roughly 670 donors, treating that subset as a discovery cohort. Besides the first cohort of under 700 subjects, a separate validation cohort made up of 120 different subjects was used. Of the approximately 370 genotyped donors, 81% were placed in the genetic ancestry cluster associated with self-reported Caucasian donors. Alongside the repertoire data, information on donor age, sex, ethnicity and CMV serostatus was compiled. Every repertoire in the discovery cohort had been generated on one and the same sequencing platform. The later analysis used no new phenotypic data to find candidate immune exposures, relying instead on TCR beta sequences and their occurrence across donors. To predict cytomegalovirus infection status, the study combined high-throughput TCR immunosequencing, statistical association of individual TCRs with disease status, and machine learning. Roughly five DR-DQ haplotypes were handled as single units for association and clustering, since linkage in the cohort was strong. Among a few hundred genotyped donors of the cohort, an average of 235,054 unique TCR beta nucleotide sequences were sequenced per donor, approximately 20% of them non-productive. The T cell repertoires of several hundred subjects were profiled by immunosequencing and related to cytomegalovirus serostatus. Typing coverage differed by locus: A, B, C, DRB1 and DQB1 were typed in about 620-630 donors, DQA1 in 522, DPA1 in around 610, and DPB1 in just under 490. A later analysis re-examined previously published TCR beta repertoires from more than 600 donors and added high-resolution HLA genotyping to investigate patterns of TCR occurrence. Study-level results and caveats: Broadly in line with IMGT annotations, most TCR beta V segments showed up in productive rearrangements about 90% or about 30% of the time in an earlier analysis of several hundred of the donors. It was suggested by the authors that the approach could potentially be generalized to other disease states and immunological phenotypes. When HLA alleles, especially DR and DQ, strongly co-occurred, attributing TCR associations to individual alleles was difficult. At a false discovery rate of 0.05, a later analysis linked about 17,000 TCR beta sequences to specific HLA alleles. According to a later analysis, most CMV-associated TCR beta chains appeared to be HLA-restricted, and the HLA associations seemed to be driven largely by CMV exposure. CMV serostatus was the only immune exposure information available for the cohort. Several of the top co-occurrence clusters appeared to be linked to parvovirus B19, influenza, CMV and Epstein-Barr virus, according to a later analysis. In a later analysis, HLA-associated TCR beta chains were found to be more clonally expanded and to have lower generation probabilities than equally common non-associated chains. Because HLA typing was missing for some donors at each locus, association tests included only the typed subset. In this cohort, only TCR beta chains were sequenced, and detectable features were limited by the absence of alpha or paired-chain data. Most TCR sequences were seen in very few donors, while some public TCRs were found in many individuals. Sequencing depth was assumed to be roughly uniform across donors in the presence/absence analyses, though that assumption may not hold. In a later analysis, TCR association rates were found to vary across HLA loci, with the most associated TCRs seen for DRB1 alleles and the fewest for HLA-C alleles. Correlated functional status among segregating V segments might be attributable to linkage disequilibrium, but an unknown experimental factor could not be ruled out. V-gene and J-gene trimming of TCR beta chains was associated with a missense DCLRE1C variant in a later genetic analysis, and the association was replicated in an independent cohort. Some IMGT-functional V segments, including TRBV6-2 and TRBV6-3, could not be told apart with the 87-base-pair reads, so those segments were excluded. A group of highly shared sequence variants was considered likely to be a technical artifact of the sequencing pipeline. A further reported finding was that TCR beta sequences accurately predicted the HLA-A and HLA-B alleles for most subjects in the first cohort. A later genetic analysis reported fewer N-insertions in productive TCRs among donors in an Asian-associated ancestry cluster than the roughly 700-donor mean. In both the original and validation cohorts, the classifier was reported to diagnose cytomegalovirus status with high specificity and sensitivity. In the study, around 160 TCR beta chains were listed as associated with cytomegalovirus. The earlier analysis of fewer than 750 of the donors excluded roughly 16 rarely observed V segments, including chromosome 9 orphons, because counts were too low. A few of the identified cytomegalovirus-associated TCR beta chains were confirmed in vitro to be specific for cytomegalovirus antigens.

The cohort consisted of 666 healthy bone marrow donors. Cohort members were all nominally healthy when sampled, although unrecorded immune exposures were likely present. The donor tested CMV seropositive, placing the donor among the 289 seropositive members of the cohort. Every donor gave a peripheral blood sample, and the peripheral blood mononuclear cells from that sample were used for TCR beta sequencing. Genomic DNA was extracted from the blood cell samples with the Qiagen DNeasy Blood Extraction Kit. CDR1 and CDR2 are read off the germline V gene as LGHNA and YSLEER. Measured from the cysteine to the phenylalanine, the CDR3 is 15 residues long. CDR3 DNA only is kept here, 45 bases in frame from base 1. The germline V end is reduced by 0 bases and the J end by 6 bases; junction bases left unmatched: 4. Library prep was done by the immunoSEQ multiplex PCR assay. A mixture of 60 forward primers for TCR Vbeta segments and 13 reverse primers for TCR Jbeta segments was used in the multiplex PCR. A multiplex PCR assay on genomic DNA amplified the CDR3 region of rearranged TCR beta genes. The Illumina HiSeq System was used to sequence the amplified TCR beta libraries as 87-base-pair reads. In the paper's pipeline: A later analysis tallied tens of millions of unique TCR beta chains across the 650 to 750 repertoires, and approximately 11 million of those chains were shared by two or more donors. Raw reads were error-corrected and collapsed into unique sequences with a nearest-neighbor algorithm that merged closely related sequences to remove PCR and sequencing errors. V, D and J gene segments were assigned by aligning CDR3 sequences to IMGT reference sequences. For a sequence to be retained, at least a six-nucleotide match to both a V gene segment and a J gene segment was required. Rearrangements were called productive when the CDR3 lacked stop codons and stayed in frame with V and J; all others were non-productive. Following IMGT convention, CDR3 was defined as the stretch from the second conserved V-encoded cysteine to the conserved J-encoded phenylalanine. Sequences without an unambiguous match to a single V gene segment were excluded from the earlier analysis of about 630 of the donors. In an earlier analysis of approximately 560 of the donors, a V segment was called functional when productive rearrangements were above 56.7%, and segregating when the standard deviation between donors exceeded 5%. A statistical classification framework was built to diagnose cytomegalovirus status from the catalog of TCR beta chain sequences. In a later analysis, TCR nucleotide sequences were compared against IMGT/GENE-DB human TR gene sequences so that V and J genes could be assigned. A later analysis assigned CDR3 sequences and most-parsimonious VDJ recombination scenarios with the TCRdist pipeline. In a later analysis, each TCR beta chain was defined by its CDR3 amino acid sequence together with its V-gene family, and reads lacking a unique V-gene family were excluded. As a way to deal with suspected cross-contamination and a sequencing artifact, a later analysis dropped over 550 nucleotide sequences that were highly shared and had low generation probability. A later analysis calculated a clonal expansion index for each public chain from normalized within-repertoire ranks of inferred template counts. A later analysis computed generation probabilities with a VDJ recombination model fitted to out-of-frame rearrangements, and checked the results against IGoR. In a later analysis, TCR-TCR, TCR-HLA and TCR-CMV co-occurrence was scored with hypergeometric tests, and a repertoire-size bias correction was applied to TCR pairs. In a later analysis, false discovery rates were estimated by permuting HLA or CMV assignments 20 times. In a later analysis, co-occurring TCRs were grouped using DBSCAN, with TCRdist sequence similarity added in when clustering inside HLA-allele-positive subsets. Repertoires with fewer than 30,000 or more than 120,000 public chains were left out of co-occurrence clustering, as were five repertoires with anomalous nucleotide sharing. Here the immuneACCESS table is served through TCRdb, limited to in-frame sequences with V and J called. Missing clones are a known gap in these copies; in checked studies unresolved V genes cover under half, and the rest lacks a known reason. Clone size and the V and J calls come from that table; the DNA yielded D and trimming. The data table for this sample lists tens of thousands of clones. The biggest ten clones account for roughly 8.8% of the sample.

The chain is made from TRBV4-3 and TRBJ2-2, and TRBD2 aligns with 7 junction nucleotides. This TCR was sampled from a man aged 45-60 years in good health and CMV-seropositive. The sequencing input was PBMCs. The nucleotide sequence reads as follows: TGCGCCAGCAGCCAAGACGAGGGAGGGTCCGGGGAGCTGTTTTTT. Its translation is CASSQDEGGSGELFF.